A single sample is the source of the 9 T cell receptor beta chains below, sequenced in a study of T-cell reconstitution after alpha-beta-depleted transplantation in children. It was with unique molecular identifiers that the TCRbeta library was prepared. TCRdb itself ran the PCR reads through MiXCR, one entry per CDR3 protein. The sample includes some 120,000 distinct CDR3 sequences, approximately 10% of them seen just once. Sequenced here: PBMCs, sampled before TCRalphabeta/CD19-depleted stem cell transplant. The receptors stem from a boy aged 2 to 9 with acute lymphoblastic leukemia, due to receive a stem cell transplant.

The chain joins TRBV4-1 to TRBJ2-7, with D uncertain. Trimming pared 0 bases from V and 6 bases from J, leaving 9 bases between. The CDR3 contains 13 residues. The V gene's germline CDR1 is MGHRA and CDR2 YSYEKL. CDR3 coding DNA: TGCGCCAGCAGCCAAGATGCCGCTCGCGAGCAGTACTTC. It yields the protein CASSQDAAREQYF.

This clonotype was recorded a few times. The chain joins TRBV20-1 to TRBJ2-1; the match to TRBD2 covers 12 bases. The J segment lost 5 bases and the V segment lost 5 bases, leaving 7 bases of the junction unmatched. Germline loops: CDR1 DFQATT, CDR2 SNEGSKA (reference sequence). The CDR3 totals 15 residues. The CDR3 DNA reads TGCAGTGCTCGAAGACTAGCGGGAGTTGACAATGAGCAGTTCTTC. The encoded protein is CSARRLAGVDNEQFF.

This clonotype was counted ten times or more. The DNA for the CDR3 is TGTGCCAGCAGGCCTACCAGGGGCATGGCTTCACCCCTCCACTTT. Translation: CASRPTRGMASPLHF. The chain is built from TRBV12-3 or TRBV12-4 and TRBJ1-6, with a tentative D call TRBD1 (6 bases). V was cut by 6 bases and J by 9 bases, with 18 bases left in between. CDR3 length: 15 residues.

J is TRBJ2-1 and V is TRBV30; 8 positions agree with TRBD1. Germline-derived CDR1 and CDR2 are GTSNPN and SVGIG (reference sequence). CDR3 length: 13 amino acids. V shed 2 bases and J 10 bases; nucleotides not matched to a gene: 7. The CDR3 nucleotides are TGTGCCTGGAGTACACAACAGGGGGACGAGCAGTTCTTC. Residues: CAWSTQQGDEQFF.

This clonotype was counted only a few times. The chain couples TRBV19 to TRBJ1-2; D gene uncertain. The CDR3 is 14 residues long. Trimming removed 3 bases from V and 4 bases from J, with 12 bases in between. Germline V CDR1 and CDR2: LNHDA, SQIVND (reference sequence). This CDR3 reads CASSMYAQTYGYTF. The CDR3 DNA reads TGTGCCAGTAGTATGTATGCTCAAACCTATGGCTACACCTTC.

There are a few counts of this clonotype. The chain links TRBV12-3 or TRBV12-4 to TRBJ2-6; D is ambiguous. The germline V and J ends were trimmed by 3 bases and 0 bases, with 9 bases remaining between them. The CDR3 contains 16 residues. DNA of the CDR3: TGTGCCAGCAGTTTCCCGAAGAGCTCTGGGGCCAACGTCCTGACTTTC. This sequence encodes CASSFPKSSGANVLTF.

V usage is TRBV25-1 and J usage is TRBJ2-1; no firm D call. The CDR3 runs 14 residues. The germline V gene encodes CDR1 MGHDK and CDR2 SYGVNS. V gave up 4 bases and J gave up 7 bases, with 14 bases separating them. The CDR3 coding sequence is TGTGCCAGCAGTGCACCGACGGTGCCGAATGAGCAGTTCTTC. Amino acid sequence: CASSAPTVPNEQFF. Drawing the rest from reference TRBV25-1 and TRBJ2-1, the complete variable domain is EADIYQTPRYLVIGTGKKITLECSQTMGHDKMYWYQQDPGMELHLIHYSYGVNSTEKGDLSSESTVSRIRTEHFPLTLESARPSHTSQYLCASSAPTVPNEQFFGPGTRLTVL.

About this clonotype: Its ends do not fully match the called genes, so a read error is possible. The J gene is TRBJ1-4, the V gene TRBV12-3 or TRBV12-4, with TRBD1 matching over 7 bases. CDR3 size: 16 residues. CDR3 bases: TGTGCCAGCAGCTTAGAGACAGGGACGGGCTTGGGAAAACTGTTTTTT. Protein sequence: CASSLETGTGLGKLFF.

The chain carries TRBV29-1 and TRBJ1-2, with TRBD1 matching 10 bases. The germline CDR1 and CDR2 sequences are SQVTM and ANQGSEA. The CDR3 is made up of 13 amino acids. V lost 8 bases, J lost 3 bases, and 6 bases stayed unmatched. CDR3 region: CSMTGQGDYGYTF. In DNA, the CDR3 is TGCAGCATGACCGGACAGGGGGACTATGGCTACACCTTC.